Below, one TCR beta chain is given with its context. The data were obtained in a study of T cell changes during pregnancy in multiple sclerosis. Data came from immunoSEQ multiplex PCR; TCRdb stores just in-frame clones and leaves some out. The table records roughly 80,000 clones, about 90% of them present only once. Germline V CDR1 and CDR2: SGDLS, YYNGEE. V was shortened by 0 bases and J by 5 bases, with 15 bases between the two germline ends. The CDR3 loop spans 15 amino acids. Sequenced material: peripheral blood, taken before pregnancy. The rearrangement uses TRBV9 and TRBJ2-7; maybe TRBD2 (5 bases). This TCR was sampled from a female donor with multiple sclerosis, enrolled in a pregnancy study. CDR3 sequence reads: CASSVGPGAGDEQYF. Written as DNA, the CDR3 is TGTGCCAGCAGCGTAGGTCCCGGAGCCGGGGACGAGCAGTACTTC.